Listed below are T cell receptor beta chains from one sample, sequenced in a study of blood T cell repertoires in COVID-19. Profiling relied on immunoSEQ multiplex PCR, and the TCRdb table lists in-frame clones only, not all of them. Of more than 300,000 clones in the sample, 89% were seen once. The sample taken for sequencing was PBMCs or T cells enriched from blood (not recorded which). These receptors came from a woman under 40 who had recovered from COVID-19. Each CDR3 is given with its conserved first and last residue. The D gene is left open where the match is weak. Rows may omit the clone size; those that give it use once, few, many or a size class.

clone size: .
V gene: TRBV4-3
D gene: TRBD1
J gene: TRBJ2-5
CDR3 DNA: TGCGCCAGCAGCCAAACGGGACAGGGGCACGAGACCCAGTACTTC
CDR3 protein: CASSQTGQGHETQYF

clone size: .
V gene: TRBV20-1
D gene: TRBD2
J gene: TRBJ2-7
CDR3 DNA: TGCAGTGCTAGTTGGACGTTGGGCGGGAGGGCCAATGACGAGCAGTACTTC
CDR3 protein: CSASWTLGGRANDEQYF

clone size: .
V gene: TRBV6-1
D gene: .
J gene: TRBJ1-1
CDR3 DNA: TGTGCCAGCAGTGACAGGGGCGAGGTGGTTGGACCTGAAGCTTTCTTT
CDR3 protein: CASSDRGEVVGPEAFF

clone size: once
V gene: TRBV10-1
D gene: .
J gene: TRBJ1-1
CDR3 DNA: TGCGCCAGCAGTGAGTCGAGGACCTCAGGGTATTATTTCGGCGGGAACACTGAAGCTTTCTTT
CDR3 protein: CASSESRTSGYYFGGNTEAFF

clone size: .
V gene: TRBV6-2/TRBV6-3
D gene: .
J gene: TRBJ1-4
CDR3 DNA: TGTGCCAGCAGTTACTCCGTGGGACACCCGGAGGAAAAACTGTTTTTT
CDR3 protein: CASSYSVGHPEEKLFF

clone size: .
V gene: TRBV4-3
D gene: .
J gene: TRBJ2-5
CDR3 DNA: TGCGCCAGCAGCCAAGACTATGAGACCCAGTACTTC
CDR3 protein: CASSQDYETQYF

clone size: .
V gene: TRBV19
D gene: TRBD1
J gene: TRBJ1-2
CDR3 DNA: TGTGCCAGTGGAGACAGGGGAGTCGTTAACTATGGCTACACCTTC
CDR3 protein: CASGDRGVVNYGYTF

clone size: .
V gene: TRBV19
D gene: TRBD1
J gene: TRBJ2-1
CDR3 DNA: TGTGCCAGTAGTTCTGCCGGGACAGGGTTCTACAATGAGCAGTTCTTC
CDR3 protein: CASSSAGTGFYNEQFF

clone size: .
V gene: TRBV7-9
D gene: .
J gene: TRBJ1-1
CDR3 DNA: TGTGCCAGCAGCTTAAAGGACGGGGGCACTGAAGCTTTCTTT
CDR3 protein: CASSLKDGGTEAFF

clone size: .
V gene: TRBV9
D gene: .
J gene: TRBJ2-7
CDR3 DNA: TGTGCCAGCAGCGACGGGACAATCCCCTACGAGCAGTACTTC
CDR3 protein: CASSDGTIPYEQYF

clone size: .
V gene: TRBV6-1
D gene: .
J gene: TRBJ2-1
CDR3 DNA: TGTGCCAGCAGTGAAAGGGGTTTTTGGGGGGGCAGCTCCTACAATGAGCAGTTCTTC
CDR3 protein: CASSERGFWGGSSYNEQFF

clone size: .
V gene: TRBV6-1
D gene: .
J gene: TRBJ1-1
CDR3 DNA: TGTGCCAGCAGTGAATTGGGGGGTGACACTGAAGCTTTCTTT
CDR3 protein: CASSELGGDTEAFF

clone size: .
V gene: TRBV27
D gene: .
J gene: TRBJ1-1
CDR3 DNA: TGTGCCAGCAGTTTAACTATTCGGGGATTCTCTGAAGCTTTCTTT
CDR3 protein: CASSLTIRGFSEAFF

clone size: .
V gene: TRBV7-2
D gene: .
J gene: TRBJ1-1
CDR3 DNA: TGTGCCAGCAGCTTAGGGCAGGGGTCCGAAGCTTTCTTT
CDR3 protein: CASSLGQGSEAFF

clone size: .
V gene: TRBV2
D gene: TRBD1
J gene: TRBJ1-2
CDR3 DNA: TGTGCCAGCAGTGGACAGGGCTACGGCTACACCTTC
CDR3 protein: CASSGQGYGYTF

clone size: once
V gene: TRBV5-1
D gene: .
J gene: TRBJ2-7
CDR3 DNA: TGCGCCAGCGGTGGGCAGGGTCCCTACGAGCAGTACTTC
CDR3 protein: CASGGQGPYEQYF

clone size: .
V gene: TRBV15
D gene: .
J gene: TRBJ1-5
CDR3 DNA: TGTGCCACCAGCAGATTGCAGGGGTTGAGCAATCAGCCCCAGCATTTT
CDR3 protein: CATSRLQGLSNQPQHF

clone size: .
V gene: TRBV19
D gene: .
J gene: TRBJ1-5
CDR3 DNA: TGTGCCAGTAGTATAGGTCCCCCTCCCCAGCATTTT
CDR3 protein: CASSIGPPPQHF

clone size: once
V gene: TRBV19
D gene: TRBD1
J gene: TRBJ2-7
CDR3 DNA: TGTGCCAGTAGTTTATCCGGGACAGGGTTTGTGTACGAGCAGTACTTC
CDR3 protein: CASSLSGTGFVYEQYF

clone size: .
V gene: TRBV10-3
D gene: .
J gene: TRBJ2-2
CDR3 DNA: TGTGCCATCAGTGACGGGGGAGACACCGGGGAGCTGTTTTTT
CDR3 protein: CAISDGGDTGELFF

clone size: .
V gene: TRBV19
D gene: .
J gene: TRBJ1-3
CDR3 DNA: TGTGCCAGTAGTATTCGCAGGTCGCTCGGAAACACCATATATTTT
CDR3 protein: CASSIRRSLGNTIYF

clone size: .
V gene: TRBV4-1
D gene: TRBD2
J gene: TRBJ2-1
CDR3 DNA: TGCGCCAGCAGCCAAGTAACGGGACTAGCTGGCGATGAGCAGTTCTTC
CDR3 protein: CASSQVTGLAGDEQFF

clone size: .
V gene: TRBV27
D gene: TRBD1
J gene: TRBJ1-5
CDR3 DNA: TGTGCCAGCAGAGACGGACAGGGTTATAGCAATCAGCCCCAGCATTTT
CDR3 protein: CASRDGQGYSNQPQHF

clone size: .
V gene: TRBV19
D gene: TRBD1
J gene: TRBJ1-1
CDR3 DNA: TGTGCCAGTAGCGACCCGGGACAGACGAACACTGAAGCTTTCTTT
CDR3 protein: CASSDPGQTNTEAFF

clone size: .
V gene: TRBV14
D gene: TRBD2
J gene: TRBJ2-5
CDR3 DNA: TGTGCCAGCAGCCACTATAGCGGGAGGGCTGAGACCCAGTACTTC
CDR3 protein: CASSHYSGRAETQYF

clone size: .
V gene: TRBV29-1
D gene: TRBD1
J gene: TRBJ1-2
CDR3 DNA: TGCAGCGGGAAAACAGGGGACTATGGCTACACCTTC
CDR3 protein: CSGKTGDYGYTF

clone size: .
V gene: TRBV7-9
D gene: TRBD2
J gene: TRBJ2-7
CDR3 DNA: TGTGCCAGCAGCTCAATAACTAGCGGGAGAACCTACGAGCAGTACTTC
CDR3 protein: CASSSITSGRTYEQYF

clone size: .
V gene: TRBV29-1
D gene: TRBD2
J gene: TRBJ2-7
CDR3 DNA: TGCAGCGCCGGAGGTAGCGGGGGTTCGGTCGAGCAGTACTTC
CDR3 protein: CSAGGSGGSVEQYF

clone size: .
V gene: TRBV6-2/TRBV6-3
D gene: TRBD2
J gene: TRBJ2-5
CDR3 DNA: TGTGCCAGCAGTTACTCGGGACTAGCGGTTGGGGAGACCCAGTACTTC
CDR3 protein: CASSYSGLAVGETQYF

clone size: .
V gene: TRBV7-6
D gene: TRBD2
J gene: TRBJ2-2
CDR3 DNA: TGTGCCAGCAGCCAGCGGGACCCCCCTTGGGACGGGGAGCTGTTTTTT
CDR3 protein: CASSQRDPPWDGELFF

clone size: .
V gene: TRBV7-8
D gene: TRBD1
J gene: TRBJ1-1
CDR3 DNA: TGTGCCAGCAGCTTAGTGGGGATGGGACAGGGGTTGGGGTACACTGAAGCTTTCTTT
CDR3 protein: CASSLVGMGQGLGYTEAFF

clone size: .
V gene: TRBV29-1
D gene: TRBD2
J gene: TRBJ2-1
CDR3 DNA: TGCAGCGTCGAGCGTCGACTAGCGTACAATGAGCAGTTCTTC
CDR3 protein: CSVERRLAYNEQFF

clone size: .
V gene: TRBV2
D gene: TRBD2
J gene: TRBJ2-5
CDR3 DNA: TGTGCCAGCCAGCGGGAGGTACGGAGGGAAGAGACCCAGTACTTC
CDR3 protein: CASQREVRREETQYF

clone size: .
V gene: TRBV4-1
D gene: .
J gene: TRBJ1-2
CDR3 DNA: TGCGCCAGCAGCCAGGGGGGGCATGGCTACACCTTC
CDR3 protein: CASSQGGHGYTF

clone size: .
V gene: TRBV7-3
D gene: .
J gene: TRBJ1-1
CDR3 DNA: TGTGCCAGCAGCCCAACGACAGGGAACACTGAAGCTTTCTTT
CDR3 protein: CASSPTTGNTEAFF

clone size: .
V gene: TRBV11-1
D gene: .
J gene: TRBJ2-2
CDR3 DNA: TGTGCCAGCAGCCGACAGAACACCGGGGAGCTGTTTTTT
CDR3 protein: CASSRQNTGELFF

clone size: .
V gene: TRBV4-3
D gene: TRBD1
J gene: TRBJ1-4
CDR3 DNA: TGCGCCAGCAGCCAACGATCTGACAGGGAGGCAACTAATGAAAAACTGTTTTTT
CDR3 protein: CASSQRSDREATNEKLFF

clone size: .
V gene: TRBV2
D gene: .
J gene: TRBJ1-1
CDR3 DNA: TGTGCCAGCAGTGAAGGTCCTATGAACACTGAAGCTTTCTTT
CDR3 protein: CASSEGPMNTEAFF

clone size: .
V gene: TRBV4-3
D gene: TRBD2
J gene: TRBJ2-7
CDR3 DNA: TGCGCCAGCAGCCAGGCTGGGACTACCCGTGGGGAGCAGTACTTC
CDR3 protein: CASSQAGTTRGEQYF

clone size: .
V gene: TRBV7-3
D gene: .
J gene: TRBJ2-2
CDR3 DNA: TGTGCCAGCAGCTTAAATGGAGCCGGGGAGCTGTTTTTT
CDR3 protein: CASSLNGAGELFF

clone size: few
V gene: TRBV12-3/TRBV12-4
D gene: .
J gene: TRBJ1-5
CDR3 DNA: TGTGCCAGCAGGCCGGGGGATCAGCCCCAGCATTTT
CDR3 protein: CASRPGDQPQHF

clone size: .
V gene: TRBV29-1
D gene: .
J gene: TRBJ2-7
CDR3 DNA: TGCAGCGTGCAAACAGGGTCCTACGAGCAGTACTTC
CDR3 protein: CSVQTGSYEQYF

clone size: .
V gene: TRBV10-3
D gene: .
J gene: TRBJ2-4
CDR3 DNA: TGTGCCATCAGTGAGTCGAGTCAGGTCTTAGCCAAAAACATTCAGTACTTC
CDR3 protein: CAISESSQVLAKNIQYF

clone size: .
V gene: TRBV11-2
D gene: TRBD1
J gene: TRBJ1-4
CDR3 DNA: TGTGCCAGCAGCTTAAGCGACAGGGAAGAAAGGGGAGAAAAACTGTTTTTT
CDR3 protein: CASSLSDREERGEKLFF

clone size: .
V gene: TRBV3-1/TRBV3-2
D gene: TRBD1
J gene: TRBJ1-1
CDR3 DNA: TGTGCCAGCAGCCAAGTCCACCAGACAGGGGGAAAAAGTGAAGCTTTCTTT
CDR3 protein: CASSQVHQTGGKSEAFF

clone size: once
V gene: TRBV7-9
D gene: TRBD2
J gene: TRBJ2-3
CDR3 DNA: TGTGCCAGCAGCTCACCGGGACTATACACAGATACGCAGTATTTT
CDR3 protein: CASSSPGLYTDTQYF